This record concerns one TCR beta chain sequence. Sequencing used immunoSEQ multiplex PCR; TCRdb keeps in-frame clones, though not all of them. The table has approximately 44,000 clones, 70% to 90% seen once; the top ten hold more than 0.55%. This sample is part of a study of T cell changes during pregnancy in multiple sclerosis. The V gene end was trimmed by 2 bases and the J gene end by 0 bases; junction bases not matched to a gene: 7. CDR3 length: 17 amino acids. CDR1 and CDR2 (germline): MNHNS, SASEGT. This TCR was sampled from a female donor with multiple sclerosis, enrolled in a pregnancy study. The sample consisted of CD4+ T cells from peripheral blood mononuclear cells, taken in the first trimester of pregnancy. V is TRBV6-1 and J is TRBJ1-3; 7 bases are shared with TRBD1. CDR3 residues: CASSEPGQPSSGNTIYF. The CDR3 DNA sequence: TGTGCCAGCAGTGAACCGGGACAGCCTTCCTCTGGAAACACCATATATTTT.